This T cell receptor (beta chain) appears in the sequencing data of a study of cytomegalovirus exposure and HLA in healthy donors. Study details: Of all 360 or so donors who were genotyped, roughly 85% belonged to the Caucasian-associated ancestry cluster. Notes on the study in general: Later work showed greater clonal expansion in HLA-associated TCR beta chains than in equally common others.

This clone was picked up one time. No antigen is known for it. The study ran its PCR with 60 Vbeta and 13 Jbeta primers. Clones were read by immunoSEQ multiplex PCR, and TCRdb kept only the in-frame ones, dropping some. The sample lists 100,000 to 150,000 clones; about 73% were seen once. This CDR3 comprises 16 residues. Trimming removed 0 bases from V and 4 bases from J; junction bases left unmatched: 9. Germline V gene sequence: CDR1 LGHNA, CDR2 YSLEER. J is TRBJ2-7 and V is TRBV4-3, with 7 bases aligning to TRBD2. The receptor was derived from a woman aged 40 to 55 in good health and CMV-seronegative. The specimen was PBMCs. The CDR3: CASSQDALADGYEQYF. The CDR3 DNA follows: TGCGCCAGCAGCCAAGATGCCCTAGCGGATGGTTACGAGCAGTACTTC.